What follows are 6 T cell receptor beta chains derived from one specimen sequenced in a study of blood T cell repertoires in COVID-19. The protocol was immunoSEQ multiplex PCR, while the TCRdb copy is restricted to in-frame clones and leaves out a portion. The profile shows 130,000 to 150,000 clones, roughly three quarters of them singletons. The sequencing sample was made of peripheral blood. Every receptor here comes from a man between 45 and 60 years old with active or convalescent COVID-19.

The chain couples TRBV7-2 to TRBJ2-5; 9 bases agree with TRBD2. Germline V gene lookup returns CDR1 SGHTA and CDR2 FQGNSA. The CDR3 length is 14 residues. J lost 8 bases, V lost 5 bases, and 9 bases had no gene match. CDR3 nucleotide sequence: TGTGCCAGCAGCACGAGGACTAGCGCAAGTACCCAGTACTTC. It yields the protein CASSTRTSASTQYF.

This chain joins TRBV9 and TRBJ2-1; 13 bases line up with TRBD2. Trimming at V came to 4 bases and at J to 4 bases, leaving 8 bases not matched to a gene. Germline assignment: CDR1 SGDLS and CDR2 YYNGEE. The CDR3 length is 17 residues. The CDR3 here is CASSLRLAGGRYNEQFF. Here the CDR3 DNA reads TGTGCCAGCAGCCTCCGACTAGCGGGAGGTCGGTACAATGAGCAGTTCTTC. Supplemented by reference TRBV9 and TRBJ2-1, the full variable domain reads DSGVTQTPKHLITATGQRVTLRCSPRSGDLSVYWYQQSLDQGLQFLIQYYNGEERAKGNILERFSAQQFPDLHSELNLSSLELGDSALYFCASSLRLAGGRYNEQFFGPGTRLTVL.

V usage is TRBV27 and J usage is TRBJ2-7; 7 bases fit TRBD2. With 3 bases clipped from V and 0 bases from J, the junction kept 11 bases outside the gene matches. Looked up from germline, CDR1 is MNHEY and CDR2 is SMNVEV (reference sequence). The CDR3 consists of 17 residues. Written as DNA, the CDR3 is TGTGCCAGCAGTTTGGGGTTCAGCGGGGCCCGCTCCTACGAGCAGTACTTC. Translation gives CASSLGFSGARSYEQYF.

This clone has just a few counts. The rearrangement uses TRBV24-1 and TRBJ2-7; 7 bases agree with TRBD1. V trimming: 7 bases; J trimming: 0 bases; junction bases outside the gene matches: 5. The germline V gene has CDR1 KGHDR and CDR2 SFDVKD. The CDR3 totals 14 residues. The CDR3, as DNA: TGTGCCACCAGCGGGACAGAACTCTCCTACGAGCAGTACTTC. Its translation is CATSGTELSYEQYF.

The rearrangement links TRBV7-6 to TRBJ1-3, with D possibly matching TRBD1 (5 bases). Trimming pared 5 bases from V and 0 bases from J, leaving 14 bases between. CDR3 length equals 16 residues. Germline CDR1 SGHVS, CDR2 FNYEAQ. The CDR3 sequence: CASSPFDSSSGNTIYF. As DNA, the CDR3 is TGTGCCAGCAGCCCGTTTGACAGTAGCTCTGGAAACACCATATATTTT.

The genes are TRBV6-5 and TRBJ1-4; maybe TRBD1 (6 bases). With 8 bases removed from V and 3 bases from J, the gap between germline ends came to 13 bases. CDR1 and CDR2 (germline): MNHEY, SVGAGI. The CDR3 sequence is 14 residues long. The CDR3 region has the DNA TGTGCCAGCGGGTTGACAGGCCCTAATGAAAAACTGTTTTTT. The encoded protein is CASGLTGPNEKLFF.